The 16 T cell receptor beta chains listed next were all sequenced from one sample in a study of beta chain features in type 1 diabetes. As every portion of the isolated RNA was reverse transcribed, the sequencing read expressed TCRB transcripts. Libraries were prepared by immunoSEQ multiplex PCR; TCRdb keeps only in-frame clonotypes and omits some of them. This table has fewer than 650,000 clones, less than 20% appearing once. Specimen: naive CD4+ T cells from blood. The receptors stem from a man aged 18-30 years in good health.

V and J are TRBV19 and TRBJ2-1; 9 positions match TRBD2. Germline V gene data show CDR1 as LNHDA and CDR2 as SQIVND (reference sequence). The CDR3 is 19 amino acids. V trimming: 0 bases; J trimming: 0 bases; junction bases outside the gene matches: 9. CDR3 sequence reads: CASSIDPPSGVRSYNEQFF. CDR3 bases: TGTGCCAGTAGTATAGATCCTCCTAGCGGGGTCCGCTCCTACAATGAGCAGTTCTTC.

This clone was seen a handful of times. CDR3 loop: CASSTPSTDTQYF. CDR3 coding DNA: TGTGCCAGCAGCACTCCCTCCACAGATACGCAGTATTTT. This sequence joins TRBV9 and TRBJ2-3; D uncertain. V lost 4 bases and J lost 2, with 8 bases in between. The CDR3 has 13 amino acids. Germline V gene sequence: CDR1 SGDLS, CDR2 YYNGEE.

The chain couples TRBV28 to TRBJ2-1, with D possibly matching TRBD1 (5 bases). There are 11 residues in the CDR3. Trimming cost V 7 bases and J 4 bases, with 5 bases left between them. Germline V gives CDR1 MDHEN, CDR2 SYDVKM. The CDR3 here is CASKGYNEQFF. In DNA, the CDR3 is TGTGCCAGCAAGGGGTACAATGAGCAGTTCTTC. Full variable domain (rest looked up from reference TRBV28 and TRBJ2-1): DVKVTQSSRYLVKRTGEKVFLECVQDMDHENMFWYRQDPGLGLRLIYFSYDVKMKEKGDIPEGYSVSREKKERFSLILESASTNQTSMYLCASKGYNEQFFGPGTRLTVL.

The genes are TRBV7-2 and TRBJ2-2; no reliable D call. V was trimmed by 3 bases and J by 7 bases, leaving 6 bases between them. The CDR3 length is 12 residues. Germline lookup yields CDR1 SGHTA and CDR2 FQGNSA. In DNA form, the CDR3 reads TGTGCCAGCAGCTTGTTGGACGGGGAGCTGTTTTTT. This encodes CASSLLDGELFF. The variable domain in full, with the rest retrieved from reference TRBV7-2 and TRBJ2-2, is GAGVSQSPSNKVTEKGKDVELRCDPISGHTALYWYRQSLGQGLEFLIYFQGNSAPDKSGLPSDRFSAERTGGSVSTLTIQRTQQEDSAVYLCASSLLDGELFFGEGSRLTVL.

The chain has TRBV5-1 and TRBJ1-5, with 8 bases fitting TRBD1. The CDR3 spans 14 residues. J was trimmed by 5 bases and V by 5 bases; bases with no gene match: 6. Germline CDR1 SGHRS, CDR2 YFSETQ. In nucleotides, the CDR3 is TGCGCCAGCAGAGACGGACAGGGCGATCAGCCCCAGCATTTT. Amino acids: CASRDGQGDQPQHF.

This clone showed up just a few times. The chain is built from TRBV7-2 and TRBJ2-7, with 7 bases that match TRBD2. J lost 2 bases, V lost 3 bases, and 10 bases had no gene match. CDR1 is SGHTA and CDR2 is FQGNSA in the germline V gene. This CDR3 is built from 16 residues. The CDR3 is CASSLGPSGAAYEQYF. As DNA, the CDR3 is TGTGCCAGCAGCTTGGGGCCCAGCGGGGCGGCCTACGAGCAGTACTTC.

The chain combines TRBV4-3 with TRBJ2-3; 9 bases are shared with TRBD2. This CDR3 region has 19 residues. Germline V lookup: CDR1 LGHNA, CDR2 YSLEER. V shed 6 bases, J shed 0 bases, and the junction held 16 bases outside the gene matches. The CDR3 bases are TGCGCCAGCAGTCCAAGGAAACTAGCGGGCCCGTCTAGCACAGATACGCAGTATTTT. It yields the protein CASSPRKLAGPSSTDTQYF.

The V and J genes are TRBV7-9 and TRBJ2-4, with a tentative D call TRBD1 (6 bases). This CDR3 region has 15 residues. Trimming shortened V by 4 bases and J by 7 bases, and 17 bases separated the two germline ends. Germline CDR1 reads SEHNR; CDR2 reads FQNEAQ (reference sequence). The CDR3, as DNA: TGTGCCAGCAGCTCTTTACAGGGTTTGGGTAACATTCAGTACTTC. It codes for CASSSLQGLGNIQYF.

The chain employs TRBV28 and TRBJ1-4; D not certain. Trimming pared 3 bases from V and 4 bases from J, leaving 9 bases between. CDR3 size: 14 residues. Germline V CDR1 and CDR2: MDHEN, SYDVKM. CDR3 coding DNA: TGTGCCAGCAGTTTCGGGGTTGGTAATGAAAAACTGTTTTTT. Its protein product is CASSFGVGNEKLFF.

This clone was recorded a few times. V and J are TRBV2 and TRBJ2-5; possible D gene TRBD2, 7 bases. This CDR3 is built from 16 residues. The V end lost 7 bases, the J end lost 1 base, and 19 bases lay between the germline ends. Germline assignment: CDR1 SNHLY and CDR2 FYNNEI. CDR3 loop: CASTGPGGRVQETQYF. The DNA of the CDR3 is TGTGCCAGCACCGGCCCGGGGGGCAGGGTCCAAGAGACCCAGTACTTC. The full variable domain, with the rest looked up from reference TRBV2 and TRBJ2-5, is EPEVTQTPSHQVTQMGQEVILRCVPISNHLYFYWYRQILGQKVEFLVSFYNNEISEKSEIFDDQFSVERPDGSNFTLKIRSTKLEDSAMYFCASTGPGGRVQETQYFGPGTRLLVL.

The sample holds a few counts of this clone. V gene TRBV10-3 combines with J gene TRBJ2-3; 12 bases match TRBD2. The CDR3 has 15 amino acids. V was pared by 5 bases and J by 3 bases, with 3 bases of the junction left unmatched. Germline V gives CDR1 ENHRY, CDR2 SYGVKD. DNA of the CDR3: TGTGCCATCAGTCTACTAGCGGGGGGAACAGATACGCAGTATTTT. Protein product: CAISLLAGGTDTQYF.

In its sample, this clone was seen a few times. V is TRBV4-3 and J is TRBJ1-1; D is uncertain. The CDR3 totals 15 residues. Trimming left V 0 bases short and J 0 bases short, with 8 bases between. Germline V gives CDR1 LGHNA, CDR2 YSLEER. Here the CDR3 reads CASSQDPGVNTEAFF. The CDR3, as DNA: TGCGCCAGCAGCCAAGACCCCGGGGTGAACACTGAAGCTTTCTTT.

In its sample, this clone was seen a few times. The V and J genes are TRBV7-9 and TRBJ2-6; weak D call: TRBD1 (7 bases). In germline, CDR1 is SEHNR, CDR2 FQNEAQ (reference sequence). There are 18 residues in the CDR3. V was shortened by 2 bases and J by 2 bases, with 16 bases between the two germline ends. CDR3 loop: CASSLLTGRPPGANVLTF. The CDR3 DNA reads as TGTGCCAGCAGCTTACTGACAGGGAGGCCACCTGGGGCCAACGTCCTGACTTTC.

This clone appeared a few times. The rearrangement links TRBV10-3 to TRBJ2-7; D is possibly TRBD2 (5 bases). The CDR3 spans 11 residues. Germline loops: CDR1 ENHRY, CDR2 SYGVKD. Trimming stripped 11 bases from V and 2 bases from J, with 10 bases between. The CDR3 DNA reads TGTGCCCTGGGGAGCACCTACGAGCAGTACTTC. It translates to CALGSTYEQYF.

This sequence joins TRBV7-2 and TRBJ2-5; the D is unclear. The CDR3 loop spans 13 amino acids. Deletions cut 3 bases from V and 2 bases from J, with 7 bases between. The V gene's germline CDR1 is SGHTA and CDR2 FQGNSA. This chain's CDR3 is CASSFRAQETQYF. The DNA of the CDR3 is TGTGCCAGCAGCTTCCGGGCACAAGAGACCCAGTACTTC. Variable domain in full (rest from reference TRBV7-2 and TRBJ2-5): GAGVSQSPSNKVTEKGKDVELRCDPISGHTALYWYRQSLGQGLEFLIYFQGNSAPDKSGLPSDRFSAERTGGSVSTLTIQRTQQEDSAVYLCASSFRAQETQYFGPGTRLLVL.

This clone was seen only once. This chain links TRBV19 with TRBJ1-5; 12 bases are shared with TRBD1. CDR3 size: 17 residues. CDR1 and CDR2 from the germline V gene are LNHDA and SQIVND (reference sequence). J was trimmed by 2 bases and V by 6 bases; bases with no gene match: 8. The CDR3 region is CASRGTGGRIGNQPQHF. In DNA form, the CDR3 reads TGTGCCAGTAGAGGGACAGGGGGCAGAATTGGCAATCAGCCCCAGCATTTT.